This TCR beta chain was sequenced for a study of preoperative IRX-2 immunotherapy in early breast cancer. Germline V gives CDR1 LNHDA, CDR2 SQIVND (reference sequence). V dropped 3 bases and J dropped 3; count of bases not matched to a gene: 7. The CDR3 runs 16 residues. Repertoires were generated with immunoSEQ multiplex PCR, while TCRdb's copy carries only in-frame clones and drops some. The sample contains 25,000 to 35,000 clones, 82% of which appear only once. Treatment defined: preoperative locoregional IRX-2 cytokine immunotherapy. Patients received preoperative, locoregional IRX-2 cytokine immunotherapy in a phase Ib study.

This TCR was recovered from a human donor with breast cancer. Sample collection was performed from a patient treated with IRX-2 immunotherapy. This sequence joins TRBV19 and TRBJ1-2, with 10 bases aligning to TRBD1. In nucleotides, the CDR3 is TGTGCCAGTAGTATTTTTTCCGGGACAGGGGACTATGGCTACACCTTC. This translates into CASSIFSGTGDYGYTF.